The 8 T cell receptor beta chains presented below share a single source sample, sequenced in a study of blood T cell repertoires in COVID-19. Sequenced by immunoSEQ multiplex PCR; TCRdb stores in-frame clones only, minus some. The profile shows roughly 120,000 clones, over 75% of them singletons. Sample: peripheral blood. The receptors stem from a woman of 80 years or more with active or convalescent COVID-19.

This chain connects TRBV30 to TRBJ2-5; TRBD2 matches 10 bases. In germline, CDR1 is GTSNPN, CDR2 SVGIG (reference sequence). The V and J ends lost 1 base and 7 bases, in that order; junction bases with no gene match: 3. The CDR3 loop spans 13 amino acids. CDR3 bases: TGTGCCTGGAGTGCAAGCGGGAGGGGGACCCAGTACTTC. Protein: CAWSASGRGTQYF.

The V and J genes are TRBV6-6 and TRBJ2-1, with 7 nucleotides matching TRBD1. The V gene's germline CDR1 is MNHNY and CDR2 SVGAGI (reference sequence). The CDR3 runs 16 residues. The V gene end was trimmed by 6 bases and the J gene end by 5 bases; junction bases not matched to a gene: 13. CDR3 DNA: TGTGCCAGCAGCTCGACAGGGTGGTCTGGGAACAATGAGCAGTTCTTC. Its translation: CASSSTGWSGNNEQFF.

The chain is built from TRBV10-3 and TRBJ2-1, with D possibly matching TRBD1 (6 bases). Germline V lookup: CDR1 ENHRY, CDR2 SYGVKD. V lost 6 bases and J lost 0, with 18 bases in between. The CDR3 length is 17 residues. CDR3 coding DNA: TGTGCCATCAGAAGGGACACCCGGAGCCTCTCCTACAATGAGCAGTTCTTC. Its protein is CAIRRDTRSLSYNEQFF.

This clone was recorded only once. CDR3 bases: TGTGCCAGCGGAGGTCGCACCATATATTTT. Translating gives CASGGRTIYF. The rearrangement joins TRBV6-6 to TRBJ1-3; D not certain. Germline values: CDR1 MNHNY, CDR2 SVGAGI (reference sequence). Deletions cut 8 bases from V and 9 bases from J, with 8 bases between. CDR3 size: 10 residues.

The chain combines TRBV4-2 with TRBJ2-1; 10 nucleotides align to TRBD1. Germline V gene data show CDR1 as LGHNA and CDR2 as YNFKEQ. V shed 4 bases and J 6 bases; nucleotides not matched to a gene: 21. The CDR3 has 20 amino acids. The CDR3 loop is CASSLEVGQGSTWALNEQFF. The CDR3 nucleotides read TGTGCCAGCAGCCTCGAAGTGGGACAGGGGTCGACATGGGCCCTCAATGAGCAGTTCTTC.

This chain joins TRBV18 and TRBJ2-2; D is uncertain. This CDR3 has 15 residues. Between the trimmed V and J ends, which lost 3 bases and 7 bases, there was a span of 15 bases. Germline lookup yields CDR1 KGHSH and CDR2 LQKENI. CDR3 in amino acids: CASSPRVESLGELFF. CDR3 coding DNA: TGTGCCAGCTCACCCCGGGTAGAGAGTCTCGGGGAGCTGTTTTTT.

The gene calls are TRBV7-8 and TRBJ1-5; D is uncertain. CDR3 length: 13 residues. Per the germline V gene, CDR1 is SGHVS and CDR2 is FQNEAQ. Trimming took off 2 bases at V and 5 bases at J, with 7 bases between the two ends. The CDR3 nucleotides read TGTGCCAGCAGCTTAACCCAGTATCAGCCCCAGCATTTT. Its translation is CASSLTQYQPQHF. Variable domain in full (rest from reference TRBV7-8 and TRBJ1-5): GAGVSQSPRYKVAKRGQDVALRCDPISGHVSLFWYQQALGQGPEFLTYFQNEAQLDKSGLPSDRFFAERPEGSVSTLKIQRTQQEDSAVYLCASSLTQYQPQHFGDGTRLSIL.

The V and J genes are TRBV2 and TRBJ2-2; 7 bases line up with TRBD1. The junction had 4 bases not matched to a gene; V was cut back by 4 bases and J by 2 bases. CDR1 SNHLY and CDR2 FYNNEI come from the germline V gene. CDR3 length: 15 amino acids. The CDR3 sequence is CASSVGQANTGELFF. CDR3 DNA sequence: TGTGCCAGCAGTGTTGGACAGGCTAACACCGGGGAGCTGTTTTTT.